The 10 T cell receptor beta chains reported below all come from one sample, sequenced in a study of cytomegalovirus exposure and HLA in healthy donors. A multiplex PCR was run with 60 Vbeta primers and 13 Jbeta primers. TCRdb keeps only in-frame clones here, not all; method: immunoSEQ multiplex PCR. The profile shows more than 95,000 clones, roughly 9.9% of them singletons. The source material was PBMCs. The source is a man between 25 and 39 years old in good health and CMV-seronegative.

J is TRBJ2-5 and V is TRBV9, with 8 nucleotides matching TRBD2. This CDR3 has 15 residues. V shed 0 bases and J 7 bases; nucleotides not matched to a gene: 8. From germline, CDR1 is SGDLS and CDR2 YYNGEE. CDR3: CASSVASGSGWTQYF. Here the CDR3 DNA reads TGTGCCAGCAGCGTAGCCAGCGGGAGTGGGTGGACCCAGTACTTC.

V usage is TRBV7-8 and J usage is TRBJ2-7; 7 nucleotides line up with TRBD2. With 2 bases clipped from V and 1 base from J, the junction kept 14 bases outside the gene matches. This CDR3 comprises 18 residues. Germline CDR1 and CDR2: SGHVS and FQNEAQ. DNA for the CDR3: TGTGCCAGCAGCTTATTGGTGGGGAGGGATCTAAGGTCCTACGAGCAGTACTTC. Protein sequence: CASSLLVGRDLRSYEQYF.

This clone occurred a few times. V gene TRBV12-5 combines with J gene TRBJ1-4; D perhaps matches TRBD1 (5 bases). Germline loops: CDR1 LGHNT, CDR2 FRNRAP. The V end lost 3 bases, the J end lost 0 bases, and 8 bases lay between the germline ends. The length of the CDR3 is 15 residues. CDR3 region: CASGFDSATNEKLFF. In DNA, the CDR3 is TGTGCTAGTGGTTTTGACAGTGCAACTAATGAAAAACTGTTTTTT.

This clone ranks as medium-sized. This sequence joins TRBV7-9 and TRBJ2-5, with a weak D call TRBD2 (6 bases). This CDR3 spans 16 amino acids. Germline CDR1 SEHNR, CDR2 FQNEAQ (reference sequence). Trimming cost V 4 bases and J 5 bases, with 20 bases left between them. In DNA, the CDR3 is TGTGCCAGCAGCTCGATGCGGGAATTAGGCCGGGAGACCCAGTACTTC. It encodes CASSSMRELGRETQYF.

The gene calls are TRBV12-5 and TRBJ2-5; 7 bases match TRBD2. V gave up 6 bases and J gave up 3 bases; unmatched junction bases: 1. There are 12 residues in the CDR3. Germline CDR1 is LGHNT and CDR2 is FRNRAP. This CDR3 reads CASGREEETQYF. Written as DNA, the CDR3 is TGTGCTAGTGGACGGGAGGAAGAGACCCAGTACTTC.

The DNA for the CDR3 is TGTGCCACCAGCAGAGGACCAGGGGTAGACGAGCAGTACTTC. It encodes CATSRGPGVDEQYF. The rearrangement links TRBV15 to TRBJ2-7; maybe TRBD1 (6 bases). This CDR3 comprises 14 residues. The germline gives CDR1 LNHNV, CDR2 YYDKDF (reference sequence). V was cut by 1 base and J by 5 bases, with 12 bases left in between.

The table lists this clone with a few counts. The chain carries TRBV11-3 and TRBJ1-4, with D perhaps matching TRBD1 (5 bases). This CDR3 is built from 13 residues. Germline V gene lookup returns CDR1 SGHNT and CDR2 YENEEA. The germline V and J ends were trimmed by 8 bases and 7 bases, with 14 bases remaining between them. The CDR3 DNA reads TGTGCCAGCTCCCCCGGGGGGACTGAAAAACTGTTTTTT. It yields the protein CASSPGGTEKLFF.

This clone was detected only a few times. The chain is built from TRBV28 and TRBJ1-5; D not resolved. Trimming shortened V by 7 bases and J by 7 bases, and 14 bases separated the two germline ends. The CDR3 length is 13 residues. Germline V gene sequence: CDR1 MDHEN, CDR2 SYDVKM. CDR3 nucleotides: TGTGCCAGCACCTTATCTTTCGGGCAGCCCCAGCATTTT. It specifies CASTLSFGQPQHF. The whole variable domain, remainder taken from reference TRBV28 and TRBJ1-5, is DVKVTQSSRYLVKRTGEKVFLECVQDMDHENMFWYRQDPGLGLRLIYFSYDVKMKEKGDIPEGYSVSREKKERFSLILESASTNQTSMYLCASTLSFGQPQHFGDGTRLSIL.

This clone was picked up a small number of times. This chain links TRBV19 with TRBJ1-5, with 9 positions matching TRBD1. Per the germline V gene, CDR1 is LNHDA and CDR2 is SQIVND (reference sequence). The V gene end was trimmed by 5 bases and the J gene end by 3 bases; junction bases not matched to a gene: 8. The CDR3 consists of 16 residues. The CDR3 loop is CASSSRTGEPNQPQHF. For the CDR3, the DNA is TGTGCCAGTAGTTCTAGGACAGGGGAGCCCAATCAGCCCCAGCATTTT.

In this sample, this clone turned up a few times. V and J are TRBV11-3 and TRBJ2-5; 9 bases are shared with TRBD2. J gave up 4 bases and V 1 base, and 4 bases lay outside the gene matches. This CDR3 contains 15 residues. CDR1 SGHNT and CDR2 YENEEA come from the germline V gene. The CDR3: CASSLGSGSRETQYF. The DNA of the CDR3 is TGTGCCAGCAGCTTAGGTAGCGGGAGTCGAGAGACCCAGTACTTC.